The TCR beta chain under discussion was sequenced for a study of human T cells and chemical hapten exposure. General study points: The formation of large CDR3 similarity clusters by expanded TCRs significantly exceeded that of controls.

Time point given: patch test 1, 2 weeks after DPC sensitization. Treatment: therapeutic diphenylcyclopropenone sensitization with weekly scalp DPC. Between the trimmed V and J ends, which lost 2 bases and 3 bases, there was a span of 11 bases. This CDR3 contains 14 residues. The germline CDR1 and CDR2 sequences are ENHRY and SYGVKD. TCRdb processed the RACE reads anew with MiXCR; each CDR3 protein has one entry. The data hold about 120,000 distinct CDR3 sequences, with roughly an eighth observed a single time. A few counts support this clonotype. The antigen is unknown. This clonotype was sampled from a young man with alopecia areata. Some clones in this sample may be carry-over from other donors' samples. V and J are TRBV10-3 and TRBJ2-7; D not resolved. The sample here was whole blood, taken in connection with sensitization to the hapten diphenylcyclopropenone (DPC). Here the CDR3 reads CAISEGPQIYEQYV. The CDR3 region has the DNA TGTGCCATCAGTGAGGGCCCTCAAATCTACGAGCAGTACGTC.